This section outlines one TCR beta chain sequence together with its context. Libraries were prepared by immunoSEQ multiplex PCR; TCRdb keeps only in-frame clonotypes and omits some of them. Here the sample spans 200,000 to 250,000 clones, around 81% being singletons. The data derive from a study of blood T cell repertoires in COVID-19. Study at large: Researchers got acute and convalescent COVID-19 samples from the United States, Italy and Spain. In each case, the material was cDNA or gDNA derived from T cells, B-cell-depleted T cells, or PBMCs.

The receptor was derived from a man younger than 45 who had recovered from COVID-19. Input material: peripheral blood.

The CDR3 here is CASSGPGTGGGETQYF. In DNA, the CDR3 is TGTGCCAGCAGCGGCCCCGGGACAGGCGGAGGCGAGACCCAGTACTTC. This sequence joins TRBV9 and TRBJ2-5, with 8 bases fitting TRBD1. The J segment lost 5 bases and the V segment lost 3 bases, leaving 12 bases of the junction unmatched. The CDR3 is made up of 16 amino acids. The germline CDR1 and CDR2 sequences are SGDLS and YYNGEE.